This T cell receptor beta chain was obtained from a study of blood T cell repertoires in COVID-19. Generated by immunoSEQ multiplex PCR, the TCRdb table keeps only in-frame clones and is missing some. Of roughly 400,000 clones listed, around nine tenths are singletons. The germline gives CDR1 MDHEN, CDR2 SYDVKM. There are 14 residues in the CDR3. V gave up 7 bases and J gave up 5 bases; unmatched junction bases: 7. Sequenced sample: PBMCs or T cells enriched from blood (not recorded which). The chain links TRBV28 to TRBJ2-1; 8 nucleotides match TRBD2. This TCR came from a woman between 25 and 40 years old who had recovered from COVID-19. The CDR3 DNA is TGTGCCAGCAAACGAGTTAGCGGGAACAATGAGCAGTTCTTC. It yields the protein CASKRVSGNNEQFF.